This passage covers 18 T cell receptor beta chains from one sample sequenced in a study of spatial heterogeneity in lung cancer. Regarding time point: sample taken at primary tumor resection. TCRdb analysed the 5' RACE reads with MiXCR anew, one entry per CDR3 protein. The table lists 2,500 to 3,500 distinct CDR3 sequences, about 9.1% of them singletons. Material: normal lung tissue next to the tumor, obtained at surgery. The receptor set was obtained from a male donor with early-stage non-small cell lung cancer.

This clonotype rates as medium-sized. The CDR3 loop reads CATSGLTGSDTQYF. CDR3 DNA: TGTGCCACCAGTGGCCTAACAGGGTCCGATACGCAGTATTTT. The V gene is TRBV24-1, the J gene TRBJ2-3; TRBD1 is a possible D gene (6 bases). The V end lost 5 bases, the J end lost 6 bases, and 14 bases lay between the germline ends. The CDR3 loop spans 14 amino acids. Germline-derived CDR1 and CDR2 are KGHDR and SFDVKD.

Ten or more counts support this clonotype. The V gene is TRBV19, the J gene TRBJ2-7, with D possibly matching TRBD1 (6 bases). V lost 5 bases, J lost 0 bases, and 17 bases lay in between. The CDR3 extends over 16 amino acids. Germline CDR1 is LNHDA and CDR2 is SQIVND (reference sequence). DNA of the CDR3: TGTGCCAGTAGTCTAAATGTCGGACAGAGCTCCTACGAGCAGTACTTC. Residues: CASSLNVGQSSYEQYF.

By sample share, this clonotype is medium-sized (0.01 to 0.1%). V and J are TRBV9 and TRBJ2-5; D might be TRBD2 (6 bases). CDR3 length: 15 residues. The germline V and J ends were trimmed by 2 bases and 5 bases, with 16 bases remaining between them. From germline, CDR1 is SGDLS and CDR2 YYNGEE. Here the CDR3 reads CASSVGTGSEETQYF. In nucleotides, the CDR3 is TGTGCCAGCAGCGTGGGCACCGGGAGTGAGGAGACCCAGTACTTC.

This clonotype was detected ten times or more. The CDR3 nucleotides are TGCGCCAGCAGCTTAGAGAACAGGGGAAGTGAAAAACTGTTTTTT. Translating gives CASSLENRGSEKLFF. The chain couples TRBV5-1 to TRBJ1-4; the match to TRBD1 covers 7 bases. The J segment lost 7 bases and the V segment lost 2 bases, leaving 8 bases of the junction unmatched. Germline V CDR1 and CDR2: SGHRS, YFSETQ. CDR3 length equals 15 residues.

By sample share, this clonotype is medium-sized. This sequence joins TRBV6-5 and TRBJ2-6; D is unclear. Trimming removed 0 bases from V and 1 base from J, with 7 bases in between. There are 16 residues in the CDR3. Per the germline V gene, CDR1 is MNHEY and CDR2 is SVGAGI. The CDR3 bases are TGTGCCAGCAGTTACTCCCCGGTTTCTGGGGCCAACGTCCTGACTTTC. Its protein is CASSYSPVSGANVLTF.

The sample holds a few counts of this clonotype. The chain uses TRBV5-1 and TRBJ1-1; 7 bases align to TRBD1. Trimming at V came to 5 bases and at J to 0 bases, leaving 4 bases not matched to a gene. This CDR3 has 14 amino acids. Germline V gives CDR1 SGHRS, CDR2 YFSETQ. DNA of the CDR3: TGCGCCAGCAGACCGGGACAGATGAACACTGAAGCTTTCTTT. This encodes CASRPGQMNTEAFF.

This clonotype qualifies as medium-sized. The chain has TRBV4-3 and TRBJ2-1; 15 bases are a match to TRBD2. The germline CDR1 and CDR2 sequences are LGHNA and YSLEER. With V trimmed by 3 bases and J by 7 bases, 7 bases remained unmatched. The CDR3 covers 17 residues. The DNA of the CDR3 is TGCGCCAGCAGCCAGGGACTAGCGGGAGGTCGAAATAATGAGCAGTTCTTC. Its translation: CASSQGLAGGRNNEQFF.

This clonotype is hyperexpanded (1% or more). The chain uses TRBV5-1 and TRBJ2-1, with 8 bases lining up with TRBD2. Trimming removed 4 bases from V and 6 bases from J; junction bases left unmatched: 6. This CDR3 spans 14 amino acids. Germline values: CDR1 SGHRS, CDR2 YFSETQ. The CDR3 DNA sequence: TGCGCCAGCAGCGAGGGACTAGGCGGCAATGAGCAGTTCTTC. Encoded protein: CASSEGLGGNEQFF.

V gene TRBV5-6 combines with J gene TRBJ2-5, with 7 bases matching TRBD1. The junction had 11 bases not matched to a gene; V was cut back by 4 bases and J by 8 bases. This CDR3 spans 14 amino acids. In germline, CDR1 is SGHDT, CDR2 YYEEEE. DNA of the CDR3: TGTGCCAGCAGCCCCGAGCCTGGGACAGCCACCCAGTACTTC. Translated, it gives CASSPEPGTATQYF.

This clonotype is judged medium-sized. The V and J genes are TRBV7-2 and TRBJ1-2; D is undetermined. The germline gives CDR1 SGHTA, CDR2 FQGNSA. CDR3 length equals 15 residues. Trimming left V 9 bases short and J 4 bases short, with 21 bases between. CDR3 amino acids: CASTPFVAVGYGYTF. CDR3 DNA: TGTGCCAGTACCCCTTTTGTGGCGGTTGGCTATGGCTACACCTTC.

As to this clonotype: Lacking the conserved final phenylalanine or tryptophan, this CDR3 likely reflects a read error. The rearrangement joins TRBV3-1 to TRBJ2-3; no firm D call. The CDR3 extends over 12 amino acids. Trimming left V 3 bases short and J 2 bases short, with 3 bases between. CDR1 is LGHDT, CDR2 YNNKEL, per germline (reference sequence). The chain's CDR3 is CASSHHTDTQYL. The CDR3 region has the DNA TGTGCCAGCAGCCACCACACAGATACGCAGTATCTT.

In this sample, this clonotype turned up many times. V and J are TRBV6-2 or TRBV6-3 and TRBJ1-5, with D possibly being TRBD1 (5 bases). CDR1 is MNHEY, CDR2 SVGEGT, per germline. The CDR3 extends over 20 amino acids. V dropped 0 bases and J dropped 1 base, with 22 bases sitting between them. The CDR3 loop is CASSYSPRKGIGDSNQPQHF. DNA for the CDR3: TGTGCCAGCAGTTACTCTCCGAGAAAAGGGATCGGGGACAGCAATCAGCCCCAGCATTTT.

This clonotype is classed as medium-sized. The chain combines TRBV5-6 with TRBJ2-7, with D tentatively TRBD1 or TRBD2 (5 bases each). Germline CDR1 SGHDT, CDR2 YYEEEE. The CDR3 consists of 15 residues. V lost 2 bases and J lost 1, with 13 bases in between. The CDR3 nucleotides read TGTGCCAGCAGCTTCCGACCGGGACCTTCCTACGAGCAGTACTTC. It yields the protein CASSFRPGPSYEQYF.

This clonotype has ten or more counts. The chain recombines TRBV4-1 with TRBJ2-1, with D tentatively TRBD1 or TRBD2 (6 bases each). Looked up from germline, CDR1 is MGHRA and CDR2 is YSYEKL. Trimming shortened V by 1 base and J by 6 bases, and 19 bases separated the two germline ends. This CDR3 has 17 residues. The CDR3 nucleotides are TGCGCCAGCAGCCAAGGGTTTGAGGGGGGCTGGTCCAATGAGCAGTTCTTC. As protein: CASSQGFEGGWSNEQFF.

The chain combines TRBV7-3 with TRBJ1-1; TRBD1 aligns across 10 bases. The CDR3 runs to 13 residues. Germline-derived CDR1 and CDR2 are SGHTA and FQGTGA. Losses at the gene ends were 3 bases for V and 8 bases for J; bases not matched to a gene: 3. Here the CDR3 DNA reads TGTGCCAGCAGCTTCCAGGGACAGGGGGAAGCTTTCTTT. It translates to CASSFQGQGEAFF.

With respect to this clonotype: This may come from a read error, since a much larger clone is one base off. CDR3 sequence reads: CASSLYTYNEQLF. The CDR3 DNA reads TGTGCCAGCAGCTTGTACACCTACAATGAGCAGCTCTTC. The J gene is TRBJ2-1, the V gene TRBV7-2; D gene ambiguous. Germline V lookup: CDR1 SGHTA, CDR2 FQGNSA. CDR3 length equals 13 residues.

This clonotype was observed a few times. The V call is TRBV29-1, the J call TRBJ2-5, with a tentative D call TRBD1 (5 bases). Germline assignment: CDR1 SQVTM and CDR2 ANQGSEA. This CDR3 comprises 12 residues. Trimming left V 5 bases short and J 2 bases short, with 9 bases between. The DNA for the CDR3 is TGCAGCGTTAACCGACAGCAAGAGACCCAGTACTTC. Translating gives CSVNRQQETQYF. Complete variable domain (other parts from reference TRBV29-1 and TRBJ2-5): SAVISQKPSRDICQRGTSLTIQCQVDSQVTMMFWYRQQPGQSLTLIATANQGSEATYESGFVIDKFPISRPNLTFSTLTVSNMSPEDSSIYLCSVNRQQETQYFGPGTRLLVL.

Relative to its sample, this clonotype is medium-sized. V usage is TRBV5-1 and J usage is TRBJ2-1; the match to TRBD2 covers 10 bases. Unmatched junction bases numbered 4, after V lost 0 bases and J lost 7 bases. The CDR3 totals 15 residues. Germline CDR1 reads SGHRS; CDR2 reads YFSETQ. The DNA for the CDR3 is TGCGCCAGCAGCTTGGGGGGGACTAGCGTAAATGAGCAGTTCTTC. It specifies CASSLGGTSVNEQFF.